This T cell receptor beta chain was profiled in a study of T cell changes during pregnancy in multiple sclerosis. Germline CDR1 reads GTSNPN; CDR2 reads SVGIG (reference sequence). With 1 base clipped from V and 7 bases from J, the junction kept 12 bases outside the gene matches. The CDR3 length is 16 residues. Data came from immunoSEQ multiplex PCR; TCRdb stores just in-frame clones and leaves some out. In the table there are tens of thousands of clones, more than 85% of which are singletons. The starting material was CD4+ T cells from peripheral blood mononuclear cells, obtained in the second trimester of pregnancy. The J gene is TRBJ1-2, the V gene TRBV30, with TRBD1 matching over 10 bases. The sequence came from a female donor in good health, enrolled as a control in a pregnancy study. The CDR3 bases are TGTGCCTGGAGTGGTAAGGGAGGGACAGGGGTGTCTGGCTACACCTTC. Translating gives CAWSGKGGTGVSGYTF.